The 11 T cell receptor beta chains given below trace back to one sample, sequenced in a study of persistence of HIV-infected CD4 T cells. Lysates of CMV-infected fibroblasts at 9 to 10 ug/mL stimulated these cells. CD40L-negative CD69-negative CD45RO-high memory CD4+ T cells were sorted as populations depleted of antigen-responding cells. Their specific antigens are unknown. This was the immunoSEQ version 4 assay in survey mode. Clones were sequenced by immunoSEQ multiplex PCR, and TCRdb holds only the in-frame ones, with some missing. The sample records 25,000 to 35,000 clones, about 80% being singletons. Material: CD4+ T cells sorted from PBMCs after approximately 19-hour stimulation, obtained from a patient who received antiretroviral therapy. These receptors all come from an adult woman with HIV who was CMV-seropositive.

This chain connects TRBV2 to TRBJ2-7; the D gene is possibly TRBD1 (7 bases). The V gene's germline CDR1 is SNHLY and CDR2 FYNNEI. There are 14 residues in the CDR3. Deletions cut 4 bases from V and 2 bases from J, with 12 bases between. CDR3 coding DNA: TGTGCCAGCAGTGCAGGGGGGCCTACCTACGAGCAGTACTTC. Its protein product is CASSAGGPTYEQYF.

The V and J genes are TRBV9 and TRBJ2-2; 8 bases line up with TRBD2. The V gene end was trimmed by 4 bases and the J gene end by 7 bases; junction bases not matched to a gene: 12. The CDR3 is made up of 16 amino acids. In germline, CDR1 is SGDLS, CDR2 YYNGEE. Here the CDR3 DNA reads TGTGCCAGCAGCCGAAGCGGGGGTGGGGGCGGCGGGGAGCTGTTTTTT. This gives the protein CASSRSGGGGGGELFF.

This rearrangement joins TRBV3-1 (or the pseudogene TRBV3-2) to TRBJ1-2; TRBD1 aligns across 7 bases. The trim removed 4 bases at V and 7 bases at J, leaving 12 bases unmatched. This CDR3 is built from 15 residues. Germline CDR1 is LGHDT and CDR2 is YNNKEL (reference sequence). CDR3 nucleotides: TGTGCCAGCAGCCCTGAATTGACAGGGTATCGTGGCTACACCTTC. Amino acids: CASSPELTGYRGYTF.

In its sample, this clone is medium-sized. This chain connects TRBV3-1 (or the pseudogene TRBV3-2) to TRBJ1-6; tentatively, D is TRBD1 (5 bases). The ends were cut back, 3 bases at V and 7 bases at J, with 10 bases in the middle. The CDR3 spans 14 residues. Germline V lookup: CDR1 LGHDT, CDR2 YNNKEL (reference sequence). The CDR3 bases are TGTGCCAGCAGCCACAGGGCCCGAAATTCACCCCTCCACTTT. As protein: CASSHRARNSPLHF.

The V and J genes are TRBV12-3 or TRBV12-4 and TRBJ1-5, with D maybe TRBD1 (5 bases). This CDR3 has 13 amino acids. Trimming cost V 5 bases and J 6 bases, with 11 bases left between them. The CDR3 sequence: CASSPDIGQPQHF. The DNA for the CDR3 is TGTGCCAGCAGTCCGGACATTGGTCAGCCCCAGCATTTT.

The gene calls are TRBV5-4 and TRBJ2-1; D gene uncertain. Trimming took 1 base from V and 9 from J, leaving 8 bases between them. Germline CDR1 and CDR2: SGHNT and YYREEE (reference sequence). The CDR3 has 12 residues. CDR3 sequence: CASSLTVGEQFF. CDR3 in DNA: TGTGCCAGCAGCTTGACGGTCGGTGAGCAGTTCTTC.

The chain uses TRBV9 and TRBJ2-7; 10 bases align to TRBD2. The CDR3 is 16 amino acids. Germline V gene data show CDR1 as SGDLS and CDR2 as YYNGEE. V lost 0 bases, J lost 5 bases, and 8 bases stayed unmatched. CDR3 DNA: TGTGCCAGCAGCGTAGATTTTCGGACTAGCGGCGACGAGCAGTACTTC. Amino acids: CASSVDFRTSGDEQYF.

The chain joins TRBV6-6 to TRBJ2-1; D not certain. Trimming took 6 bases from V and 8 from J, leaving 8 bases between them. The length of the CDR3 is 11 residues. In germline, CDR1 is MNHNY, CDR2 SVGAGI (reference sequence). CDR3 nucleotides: TGTGCCAGCAGCGTATCAGATGAGCAGTTCTTC. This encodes CASSVSDEQFF.

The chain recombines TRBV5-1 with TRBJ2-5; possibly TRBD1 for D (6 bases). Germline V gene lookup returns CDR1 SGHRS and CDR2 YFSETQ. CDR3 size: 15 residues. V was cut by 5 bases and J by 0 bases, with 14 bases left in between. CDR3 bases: TGCGCCAGCAGGCAGACAGGCCTCGACCAAGAGACCCAGTACTTC. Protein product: CASRQTGLDQETQYF.

The CDR3 nucleotides read TGTGCCAGCTCATCCGGACAGAACACTGAAGCTTTCTTT. Translating it yields CASSSGQNTEAFF. The chain is built from TRBV18 and TRBJ1-1, with a possible D match to TRBD1 (5 bases). Per germline, CDR1 KGHSH and CDR2 LQKENI. This CDR3 is built from 13 residues. Trimming took 5 bases from V and 1 from J, leaving 8 bases between them.

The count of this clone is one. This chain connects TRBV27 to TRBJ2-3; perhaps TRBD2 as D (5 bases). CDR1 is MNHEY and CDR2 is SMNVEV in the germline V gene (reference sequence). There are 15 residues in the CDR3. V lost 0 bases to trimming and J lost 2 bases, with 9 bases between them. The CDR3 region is CASSLSRDTTDTQYF. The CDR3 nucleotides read TGTGCCAGCAGTTTATCGAGGGATACCACAGATACGCAGTATTTT.